The sequence of this T cell receptor (beta chain) was determined in a study of T cell repertoires in cytomegalovirus infection. Study results and limitations: The study identified carriers of CMV plus the relevant HLA from cumulative public TCR beta family frequency. Predominance within the ex vivo response was attributable to HLA-C-restricted CMV-specific TCR beta clonotypes.

TCRdb re-analysed the reads in MiXCR, keeping a single row per CDR3 protein. The sample holds some 940,000 distinct CDR3 sequences; around 32% are singletons and the top ten take about 14%. Concerning this clonotype itself: What it recognizes is unknown.

Sequenced here: cultured CD8+ T cells from PBMCs, sampled from culture after CMV antigen stimulation. The origin of this receptor is a human donor in good health (CMV status not recorded). Some clones in this sample may be carry-over from other donors' samples.

The CDR3 reads CASGPGGRYTF. The CDR3 nucleotides read TGTGCTAGTGGTCCAGGGGGCCGTTACACCTTC. J is TRBJ1-2 and V is TRBV12-5; 8 bases fit TRBD1. This CDR3 region has 11 residues. Germline V gene data show CDR1 as LGHNT and CDR2 as FRNRAP. V shed 5 bases, J shed 11 bases, and the junction held 4 bases outside the gene matches.